Sequencing of this T cell receptor beta chain was carried out in a study of T cell clonality in common variable immunodeficiency. Overall study results and limits: Compared with healthy controls, CVID subjects showed increased TCRbeta clonality, mostly in about a third. In common variable immunodeficiency, TCR beta chains reportedly carried fewer deletions and N-nucleotide insertions. Fewer TCRbeta clones were shared among CVID subjects than controls.

The table came from immunoSEQ multiplex PCR; TCRdb's copy has only in-frame clones and leaves some out. The sample yields 15,000 to 20,000 clones, without any singletons. Concerning this clone itself: The antigen is unknown. Read coverage stops 3 residues before the CDR3 terminus; the germline J gene supplies the remainder.

Germline lookup yields CDR1 SGHTA and CDR2 FQGNSA. The CDR3 has 13 amino acids. The V end lost 3 bases, the J end lost 6 bases, and 11 bases lay between the germline ends. CVID meant reduced serum IgG, IgA and/or IgM plus specific antibody deficiency. This clonotype was sampled from a human donor with common variable immunodeficiency. The sequenced sample was peripheral blood mononuclear cells. The rearrangement links TRBV7-2 to TRBJ2-5, with D tentatively TRBD1 (6 bases). CDR3 DNA (partial): TGTGCCAGCAGCTTTAAGGGGGTTAAGACC. This codes for CASSFKGVKT. The whole CDR3 sequence reads CASSFKGVKTQYF.